These 10 T cell receptor beta chains came from one sample sequenced in a study of blood T cell repertoires in COVID-19. Sequencing used immunoSEQ multiplex PCR; TCRdb keeps in-frame clones, though not all of them. This sample has about 290,000 clones, with around 88% found just once. Specimen: peripheral blood. Receptors originate from a man aged 35-49 years with acute or convalescent COVID-19.

This clone was picked up one time. The gene calls are TRBV5-1 and TRBJ1-1; 11 positions match TRBD1. With 0 bases clipped from V and 11 bases from J, the junction kept 3 bases outside the gene matches. This CDR3 contains 13 residues. CDR1 SGHRS and CDR2 YFSETQ come from the germline V gene. CDR3 region: CASSLGDRGSAFF. CDR3 DNA sequence: TGCGCCAGCAGCTTGGGGGACAGGGGGTCGGCTTTCTTT.

In the case of this clone: The DNA is omitted, as the CDR3 cannot be located on it reliably, and the CDR3 follows TCRdb's listing. This sequence joins TRBV14 and TRBJ2-1; TRBD2 was called by the table and not checked on the DNA. In germline, CDR1 is SGHDN, CDR2 FVKESK. Inclusive of both ends, the CDR3 amounts to 14 amino acids. The CDR3 loop reads CASSQFFGNNEQFF.

The V call is TRBV10-3, the J call TRBJ1-2; 8 bases line up with TRBD1. J lost 6 bases, V lost 4 bases, and 4 bases had no gene match. Germline V gene sequence: CDR1 ENHRY, CDR2 SYGVKD. CDR3 length: 13 residues. The CDR3 reads CAISAGTGDGYTF. The CDR3 nucleotides read TGTGCCATCAGTGCCGGGACAGGAGATGGCTACACCTTC.

The gene calls are TRBV6-5 and TRBJ2-3; 8 bases match TRBD1. Germline values: CDR1 MNHEY, CDR2 SVGAGI. This CDR3 is 16 amino acids long. V shed 0 bases and J 4 bases; nucleotides not matched to a gene: 6. The CDR3 protein is CASSYSTGAVADTQYF. The CDR3, as DNA: TGTGCCAGCAGTTACTCGACAGGGGCTGTCGCAGATACGCAGTATTTT.

This rearrangement joins TRBV5-1 to TRBJ1-1; D perhaps matches TRBD1 (6 bases). Germline lookup yields CDR1 SGHRS and CDR2 YFSETQ. The CDR3 has 14 residues. The V end was cut by 4 bases, the J end by 3 bases, with 13 bases between. The CDR3 region has the DNA TGCGCCAGCAGCCCACTTTCAGGGGACACTGAAGCTTTCTTT. This gives the protein CASSPLSGDTEAFF. Full variable domain (remainder filled in from reference TRBV5-1 and TRBJ1-1): KAGVTQTPRYLIKTRGQQVTLSCSPISGHRSVSWYQQTPGQGLQFLFEYFSETQRNKGNFPGRFSGRQFSNSRSEMNVSTLELGDSALYLCASSPLSGDTEAFFGQGTRLTVV.

This rearrangement joins TRBV18 to TRBJ2-1, with 8 bases fitting TRBD1. The germline V gene has CDR1 KGHSH and CDR2 LQKENI. V shed 4 bases and J 6 bases; nucleotides not matched to a gene: 8. There are 15 residues in the CDR3. In DNA, the CDR3 is TGTGCCAGCTCACAACGACAGGGGCAAACCAATGAGCAGTTCTTC. Amino acid sequence: CASSQRQGQTNEQFF.

This rearrangement joins TRBV21-1 to TRBJ1-2. TRBV21-1 is a recognized pseudogene. The CDR3 has 15 amino acids. The CDR3: CASSKGGNGRGGYTF. The DNA for the CDR3 is TGTGCCAGCAGCAAAGGAGGAAACGGGAGGGGTGGCTACACCTTC.

CDR3 region: CASSPRGQSQHF. In nucleotides, the CDR3 is TGTGCCAGCAGCCCTAGGGGTCAGAGTCAGCATTTT. V and J are TRBV12-3 or TRBV12-4 and TRBJ1-5; D might be TRBD1 (5 bases). CDR3 length equals 12 residues. The V end was cut by 6 bases, the J end by 13 bases, with 16 bases between.

This clone was counted once. The V call is TRBV7-9, the J call TRBJ2-7; 9 nucleotides align to TRBD1. CDR3 length equals 15 residues. Unmatched junction bases numbered 10, after V lost 4 bases and J lost 6 bases. Looked up from germline, CDR1 is SEHNR and CDR2 is FQNEAQ (reference sequence). As DNA, the CDR3 is TGTGCCAGCAGCTCCTGGGGACAGGGACAGGTCGAGCAGTACTTC. Translating it yields CASSSWGQGQVEQYF.

V is TRBV7-9 and J is TRBJ2-7, with 8 bases matching TRBD1. This CDR3 comprises 14 residues. In germline, CDR1 is SEHNR, CDR2 FQNEAQ (reference sequence). The junction had 5 bases not matched to a gene; V was cut back by 3 bases and J by 4 bases. CDR3 in DNA: TGTGCCAGCAGCTTCGACAGGGGCCAATACGAGCAGTACTTC. This translates into CASSFDRGQYEQYF.